This entry lists 32 T cell receptor beta chains sequenced from one sample in a study of T cell repertoires in cytomegalovirus infection. One entry per CDR3 protein, called by TCRdb with MiXCR from the reads. The sample holds approximately 700,000 distinct CDR3 sequences, 35% to 45% seen once. Sequencing used PBMCs. These receptors originate from a human donor in good health (CMV status not recorded). Some clones in this sample may be carry-over from other donors' samples.

Concerning this clonotype itself: The junction and the germline gene differ at one end; a read error may be behind it. The rearrangement joins TRBV4-1 to TRBJ2-7, with TRBD1 identical over 10 bases. The CDR3 is 14 amino acids. Germline CDR1 and CDR2: MGHRA and YSYEKL. For the CDR3, the DNA is TGCTCCAGCAGCCCCGGACAGGGGGGGTACGAGCAGTACTTC. Translation: CSSSPGQGGYEQYF.

The rearrangement links TRBV27 to TRBJ1-4, with 8 positions matching TRBD1. Germline V gene data show CDR1 as MNHEY and CDR2 as SMNVEV (reference sequence). Germline trimming cut 3 bases from V and 5 bases from J; bases unmatched to any gene: 5. The CDR3 is 15 amino acids. This chain's CDR3 is CASSFRDRWNEKLFF. The CDR3 DNA follows: TGTGCCAGCAGTTTCAGGGACAGGTGGAATGAAAAACTGTTTTTT.

The chain joins TRBV4-1 to TRBJ1-1; a possible D gene is TRBD1 (5 bases). Germline V gene data show CDR1 as MGHRA and CDR2 as YSYEKL. The germline V and J ends were trimmed by 0 bases and 4 bases, with 27 bases remaining between them. This CDR3 is 20 amino acids long. The CDR3 reads CASSQERRDFSWTLGTEAFF. The CDR3 nucleotides are TGCGCCAGCAGCCAAGAAAGGAGGGACTTCTCCTGGACCCTTGGCACTGAAGCTTTCTTT.

This chain uses TRBV12-5 with TRBJ1-2; tentatively, D is TRBD1 (5 bases). CDR1 and CDR2 (germline): LGHNT, FRNRAP. There are 14 residues in the CDR3. Trimming cost V 5 bases and J 6 bases, with 16 bases left between them. CDR3 in amino acids: CASGTGAAAHGYTF. CDR3 sequence (DNA): TGTGCTAGTGGTACCGGGGCCGCCGCCCATGGCTACACCTTC.

There are many counts of this clonotype. The rearrangement joins TRBV7-8 to TRBJ2-7, with 14 bases matching TRBD2. V gave up 1 base and J gave up 4 bases; unmatched junction bases: 0. CDR3 length: 15 residues. Germline CDR1 SGHVS, CDR2 FQNEAQ. The CDR3 sequence is CASSLGTSGGYEQYF. CDR3 coding DNA: TGTGCCAGCAGCTTAGGGACTAGCGGGGGGTACGAGCAGTACTTC. Full variable domain (outside the CDR3, taken from reference TRBV7-8 and TRBJ2-7): GAGVSQSPRYKVAKRGQDVALRCDPISGHVSLFWYQQALGQGPEFLTYFQNEAQLDKSGLPSDRFFAERPEGSVSTLKIQRTQQEDSAVYLCASSLGTSGGYEQYFGPGTRLTVT.

This clonotype was recorded many times. This sequence joins TRBV7-8 and TRBJ1-4, with TRBD1 as a possible D gene (6 bases). Germline CDR1 SGHVS, CDR2 FQNEAQ. The V end lost 5 bases, the J end lost 7 bases, and 17 bases lay between the germline ends. CDR3 size: 15 residues. CDR3 sequence: CASSQMTGSSEKLFF. The DNA for the CDR3 is TGTGCCAGCAGCCAAATGACAGGTTCTAGTGAAAAACTGTTTTTT.

The chain couples TRBV7-9 to TRBJ2-3; 12 nucleotides line up with TRBD2. Unmatched junction bases numbered 11, after V lost 5 bases and J lost 2 bases. The CDR3 extends over 18 amino acids. Germline V gene sequence: CDR1 SEHNR, CDR2 FQNEAQ (reference sequence). Written as DNA, the CDR3 is TGTGCCAGCAGCCAACGGGAGGCTAGCGGGGGGGCCACAGATACGCAGTATTTT. Protein sequence: CASSQREASGGATDTQYF.

This clonotype was seen a handful of times. The rearrangement uses TRBV29-1 and TRBJ1-1; 7 nucleotides match TRBD1. The length of the CDR3 is 16 residues. J was trimmed by 1 base and V by 3 bases; bases with no gene match: 11. Germline V gene data show CDR1 as SQVTM and CDR2 as ANQGSEA. CDR3 region: CSVDVGRGYGNTEAFF. The CDR3 DNA reads TGCAGCGTTGATGTGGGCAGGGGGTACGGGAACACTGAAGCTTTCTTT.

Concerning this clonotype itself: One base away lies a much larger clone, so this may be a sequencing read error. The gene calls are TRBV6-1 and TRBJ2-7; D is possibly TRBD1 or TRBD2 (5 bases each). V shed 7 bases and J shed 3 bases, with 19 bases lying between them. The germline V gene encodes CDR1 MNHNS and CDR2 SASEGT. CDR3 size: 15 residues. The CDR3 sequence is CASIRAGTRNYEQYF. The CDR3, as DNA: TGTGCCAGCATTCGAGCCGGGACCCGCAACTACGAGCAGTACTTC.

A note on this clonotype: A junction end diverges from the germline sequence, so it may reflect a read error. The chain is built from TRBV19 and TRBJ2-2; D is unresolved. This CDR3 has 15 residues. Germline CDR1 and CDR2: LNHDA and SQIVND (reference sequence). CDR3 residues: CASSIGVLNTGELFF. The CDR3 DNA follows: TGTGCCAGTAGTATTGGGGTTCTCAACACCGGCGAGCTGTTTTTT. The whole variable domain, filled in from reference TRBV19 and TRBJ2-2, reads DGGITQSPKYLFRKEGQNVTLSCEQNLNHDAMYWYRQDPGQGLRLIYYSQIVNDFQKGDIAEGYSVSREKKESFPLTVTSAQKNPTAFYLCASSIGVLNTGELFFGEGSRLTVL.

This clonotype occurred a few times. CDR3 sequence (DNA): TGTGCCAGCAGTTTAAGACAGGGGACATATGGCTACACCTTC. Protein sequence: CASSLRQGTYGYTF. The V and J genes are TRBV12-3 or TRBV12-4 and TRBJ1-2; 8 bases are a match to TRBD1. This CDR3 is built from 14 residues. The junction had 4 bases not matched to a gene; V was cut back by 2 bases and J by 5 bases.

The chain is built from TRBV7-3 and TRBJ2-1; 12 positions agree with TRBD1. V was pared by 0 bases and J by 7 bases, with 4 bases of the junction left unmatched. Germline loops: CDR1 SGHTA, CDR2 FQGTGA. This CDR3 is built from 16 residues. CDR3 bases: TGTGCCAGCAGCTTAACGGGGACAGGGGGCGGGAATGAGCAGTTCTTC. This sequence encodes CASSLTGTGGGNEQFF.

This clonotype was counted ten times or more. The chain joins TRBV7-8 to TRBJ2-7; no clear D. CDR3 length: 12 residues. V lost 8 bases to trimming and J lost 1 base, with 9 bases between them. From germline, CDR1 is SGHVS and CDR2 FQNEAQ. The CDR3 DNA is TGTGCCAGCGGGTCAGCATCCTACGAGCAGTACTTC. It encodes CASGSASYEQYF.

The CDR3 is CASSYGPLLYRANEQFF. The CDR3 DNA sequence: TGTGCCAGCAGTTACGGTCCACTCCTTTACAGGGCCAATGAGCAGTTCTTC. This rearrangement joins TRBV6-2 or TRBV6-3 to TRBJ2-1, with a possible D match to TRBD1 (6 bases). This CDR3 region has 17 residues. Trimming removed 2 bases from V and 6 bases from J, with 20 bases in between. Per the germline V gene, CDR1 is MNHEY and CDR2 is SVGEGT.

This clonotype showed up many times. The CDR3 reads CASSSEYATNEKLFF. The CDR3 bases are TGTGCCAGCAGCTCCGAGTATGCAACTAATGAAAAACTGTTTTTT. J is TRBJ1-4 and V is TRBV7-8; no reliable D call. Per the germline V gene, CDR1 is SGHVS and CDR2 is FQNEAQ. CDR3 length equals 15 residues. Trimming stripped 4 bases from V and 0 bases from J, with 9 bases between.

This clonotype has a count of ten or more. CDR3 in DNA: TGTGCCAGCAGCAACCAACCGGGGGGGAACACTGAAGCTTTCTTT. Translation: CASSNQPGGNTEAFF. The chain links TRBV7-2 to TRBJ1-1, with a tentative D call TRBD1 (5 bases). Germline V gene sequence: CDR1 SGHTA, CDR2 FQGNSA. Trimming shortened V by 5 bases and J by 1 base, and 14 bases separated the two germline ends. The CDR3 spans 15 residues.

This clonotype was observed many times. The chain combines TRBV11-2 with TRBJ2-5, with D perhaps TRBD2 (5 bases). V gave up 5 bases and J gave up 7 bases, with 20 bases separating them. The V gene's germline CDR1 is SGHAT and CDR2 FQNNGV. This CDR3 is 15 amino acids long. CDR3 nucleotide sequence: TGTGCCAGCAGCCACAAACTAGGGCTCTCGGGGACCCAGTACTTC. Translating gives CASSHKLGLSGTQYF. Full variable domain (outside the CDR3, taken from reference TRBV11-2 and TRBJ2-5): EAGVAQSPRYKIIEKRQSVAFWCNPISGHATLYWYQQILGQGPKLLIQFQNNGVVDDSQLPKDRFSAERLKGVDSTLKIQPAKLEDSAVYLCASSHKLGLSGTQYFGPGTRLLVL.

V gene TRBV7-2 combines with J gene TRBJ1-2, with D hard to call. Trimming left V 5 bases short and J 12 bases short, with 16 bases between. Germline V CDR1 and CDR2: SGHTA, FQGNSA. There are 12 residues in the CDR3. DNA for the CDR3: TGTGCCAGCAGCCCACGACAAGGTGTCCACACCTTC. Its protein product is CASSPRQGVHTF.

In this sample, this clonotype turned up a few times. The chain employs TRBV20-1 and TRBJ1-1; the D gene is possibly TRBD1 (6 bases). This CDR3 is built from 12 residues. The germline V gene has CDR1 DFQATT and CDR2 SNEGSKA (reference sequence). The DNA for the CDR3 is TGCATCCCTTGGGGGGCGAACACTGAAGCTTTCTTT. It encodes CIPWGANTEAFF.

The CDR3 loop reads CASSPGAGARETQYF. The CDR3 DNA sequence: TGTGCCAGCAGTCCGGGGGCAGGGGCTCGGGAGACCCAGTACTTC. The chain carries TRBV12-3 or TRBV12-4 and TRBJ2-5; D is perhaps TRBD1 or TRBD2 (6 bases each). This CDR3 has 15 amino acids. Trimming removed 5 bases from V and 5 bases from J, with 18 bases in between.

The sample holds a few counts of this clonotype. This chain uses TRBV19 with TRBJ1-5; D gene uncertain. Germline CDR1 and CDR2: LNHDA and SQIVND (reference sequence). V lost 3 bases and J lost 7, with 13 bases in between. This CDR3 comprises 14 residues. The CDR3 region has the DNA TGTGCCAGTAGTATCGCGGGATTTTCCCAGCCCCAGCATTTT. This codes for CASSIAGFSQPQHF.

A word on this clonotype: Relative to the germline gene, one junction end is altered; a read error may explain this. The rearrangement uses TRBV5-3 and TRBJ1-3; no clear D gene. TRBV5-3 is an ORF for which the function is uncertain. The CDR3 extends over 16 amino acids. CDR3 in amino acids: CASSLAPIDSGNTIYF. The CDR3 DNA reads TGTGCCAGCAGCTTGGCCCCAATAGACTCTGGAAACACCATATATTTT.

V usage is TRBV7-6 and J usage is TRBJ2-5; 12 bases fit TRBD2. Germline assignment: CDR1 SGHVS and CDR2 FNYEAQ. Unmatched junction bases numbered 6, after V lost 4 bases and J lost 3 bases. The CDR3 is made up of 16 amino acids. The CDR3 DNA reads TGTGCCAGCAGCTCCCTCGGACTAGCGGGGAAAGAGACCCAGTACTTC. Protein product: CASSSLGLAGKETQYF.

This clonotype was seen only a few times. This chain links TRBV7-6 with TRBJ1-3, with D perhaps matching TRBD1 (6 bases). The V gene lost 1 base and the J gene lost 1 base, with 14 bases spanning the gap. CDR3 length equals 17 residues. The germline CDR1 and CDR2 sequences are SGHVS and FNYEAQ. CDR3 protein: CASSLGDRFPSGNTIYF. The CDR3 DNA follows: TGTGCCAGCAGCTTAGGCGACAGGTTCCCTTCTGGAAACACCATATATTTT.

In the case of this clonotype: A much larger clone lies one base from this, so it may be a read error. This chain links TRBV7-6 with TRBJ1-6, with D possibly TRBD1 on 6 matching bases. Trimming shortened V by 9 bases and J by 7 bases, and 16 bases separated the two germline ends. Germline CDR1 reads SGHVS; CDR2 reads FNYEAQ. This CDR3 spans 14 amino acids. The CDR3 DNA reads TGTGCCAGAAGCCCAGGGGTGCAGAATTCACCCCTCCACTTT. It yields the protein CARSPGVQNSPLHF.

This clonotype was counted a few times. The genes are TRBV4-2 and TRBJ2-3; the match to TRBD2 covers 9 bases. The trim removed 4 bases at V and 3 bases at J, leaving 11 bases unmatched. Germline CDR1 LGHNA, CDR2 YNFKEQ. The CDR3 has 17 amino acids. CDR3 bases: TGTGCCAGCAGCCCCACGGAGCGGGGGGCAGGGACAGATACGCAGTATTTT. This translates into CASSPTERGAGTDTQYF.

The gene calls are TRBV7-2 and TRBJ2-7; D is undetermined. CDR3 length: 13 residues. Trimming left V 0 bases short and J 2 bases short, with 5 bases between. Germline CDR1 SGHTA, CDR2 FQGNSA. This CDR3 reads CASSLASPYEQYF. The CDR3 DNA sequence: TGTGCCAGCAGCTTAGCAAGTCCCTACGAGCAGTACTTC.

This rearrangement joins TRBV19 to TRBJ1-1, with TRBD1 as a possible D gene (6 bases). The CDR3 is 13 amino acids. Germline assignment: CDR1 LNHDA and CDR2 SQIVND (reference sequence). V was pared by 4 bases and J by 5 bases, with 11 bases between. CDR3 region: CASSTQGRTEAFF. The CDR3 DNA reads TGTGCCAGTAGTACCCAGGGGCGGACTGAAGCTTTCTTT.

V usage is TRBV24-1 and J usage is TRBJ2-2, with D possibly TRBD2 on 5 matching bases. Trimming stripped 4 bases from V and 4 bases from J, with 15 bases between. CDR1 is KGHDR, CDR2 SFDVKD, per germline. This CDR3 is 16 amino acids long. The CDR3 DNA is TGTGCCACCAGTGAGGCATCGGTCGCGGGCACCGGGGAGCTGTTTTTT. The encoded protein is CATSEASVAGTGELFF.

This clonotype came up a few times. V and J are TRBV6-1 and TRBJ2-7, with unresolved D. V lost 1 base and J lost 3, with 13 bases in between. Germline CDR1 is MNHNS and CDR2 is SASEGT. CDR3 length equals 15 residues. CDR3 sequence (DNA): TGTGCCAGCAGTGAAGAATTTGGGCGCCGCTACGAGCAGTACTTC. Protein product: CASSEEFGRRYEQYF.

This clonotype was detected ten times or more. The J gene is TRBJ2-7, the V gene TRBV6-1, with D maybe TRBD1 (6 bases). The CDR3 totals 16 residues. From germline, CDR1 is MNHNS and CDR2 SASEGT. Trimming stripped 6 bases from V and 4 bases from J, with 22 bases between. DNA of the CDR3: TGTGCCAGCAGGCCCAACAGGGAGTCGGCCCCATACGAGCAGTACTTC. It specifies CASRPNRESAPYEQYF.

This clonotype came up a few times. V gene TRBV7-2 combines with J gene TRBJ2-3; 11 nucleotides align to TRBD2. CDR3 length: 18 amino acids. The germline CDR1 and CDR2 sequences are SGHTA and FQGNSA. The V gene end was trimmed by 3 bases and the J gene end by 2 bases; junction bases not matched to a gene: 10. CDR3: CASSFGLAGPGVTDTQYF. The CDR3 nucleotides are TGTGCCAGCAGCTTCGGACTAGCGGGCCCGGGTGTCACAGATACGCAGTATTTT.